Below, one T cell receptor beta chain is given with its context. Its antigen is not known. All the people who gave samples were healthy bone marrow donors. Germline V gives CDR1 SNHLY, CDR2 FYNNEI. CDR3 size: 15 residues. V was shortened by 5 bases and J by 6 bases, with 16 bases between the two germline ends. Primers for the PCR totalled 60 Vbeta and 13 Jbeta. The method was immunoSEQ multiplex PCR; TCRdb's version includes in-frame clones alone and lacks a portion of them. The table records 100,000 to 150,000 clones, 84% of them present only once. The data were obtained in a study of cytomegalovirus exposure and HLA in healthy donors. Study findings and constraints: Follow-up analysis later connected one missense variant in DCLRE1C with trimming of TCR beta V- and J-genes.

Specimen: PBMCs. V usage is TRBV2 and J usage is TRBJ1-4; D gene uncertain. The TCR originated in a man aged 50 to 59 in good health and CMV-seronegative. The CDR3 spells CASSTTAAGDEKLFF. The CDR3 nucleotides are TGTGCCAGCAGTACGACTGCCGCCGGGGATGAAAAACTGTTTTTT. The variable domain in full, with the rest retrieved from reference TRBV2 and TRBJ1-4, is EPEVTQTPSHQVTQMGQEVILRCVPISNHLYFYWYRQILGQKVEFLVSFYNNEISEKSEIFDDQFSVERPDGSNFTLKIRSTKLEDSAMYFCASSTTAAGDEKLFFGSGTQLSVL.